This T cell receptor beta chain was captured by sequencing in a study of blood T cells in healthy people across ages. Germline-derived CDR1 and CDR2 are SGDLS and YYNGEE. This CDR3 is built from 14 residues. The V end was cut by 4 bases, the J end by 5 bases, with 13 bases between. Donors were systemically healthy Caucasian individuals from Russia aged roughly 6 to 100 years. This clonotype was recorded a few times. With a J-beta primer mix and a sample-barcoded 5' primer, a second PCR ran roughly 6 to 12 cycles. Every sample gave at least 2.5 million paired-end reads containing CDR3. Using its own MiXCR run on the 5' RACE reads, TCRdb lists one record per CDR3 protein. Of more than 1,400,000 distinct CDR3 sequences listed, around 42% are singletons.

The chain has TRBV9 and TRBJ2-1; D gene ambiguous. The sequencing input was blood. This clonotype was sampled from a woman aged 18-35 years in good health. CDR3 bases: TGTGCCAGCAGCCCCCCGGGCTTCAACAATGAGCAGTTCTTC. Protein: CASSPPGFNNEQFF. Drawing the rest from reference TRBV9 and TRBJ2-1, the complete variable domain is DSGVTQTPKHLITATGQRVTLRCSPRSGDLSVYWYQQSLDQGLQFLIQYYNGEERAKGNILERFSAQQFPDLHSELNLSSLELGDSALYFCASSPPGFNNEQFFGPGTRLTVL.